A selection of T cell receptor beta chains follows, all from one sample in a study of cytomegalovirus exposure and HLA in healthy donors. Clones were sequenced by immunoSEQ multiplex PCR, and TCRdb holds only the in-frame ones, with some missing. The repertoire holds 210,000 or so clones, around 88% seen once, with approximately 2.9% in the top ten. The sequenced sample was PBMCs. Source of these receptors: a woman under 30 in good health and CMV-seronegative. CDR3s include the opening cysteine and the closing phenylalanine or tryptophan. The D gene is left open where the match is weak. Clone sizes are given selectively: once, few, many, or a class where the clone is expanded.

d_call j_call v_call clone_size cdr3_aa cdr3_nt
NA TRBJ1-3 TRBV5-1 few CASSEGNTIYF TGCGCCAGCAGCGAGGGAAACACCATATATTTT
TRBD1 TRBJ2-7 TRBV6-1 NA CASRRAGQGSSEQYF TGTGCCAGCAGGAGAGCGGGACAGGGGTCATCCGAGCAGTACTTC
TRBD2 TRBJ2-7 TRBV10-3 NA CAIGVMGGSTEQYF TGTGCCATCGGGGTGATGGGGGGGTCTACCGAGCAGTACTTC
NA TRBJ1-1 TRBV7-6 NA CASSLDRGATEAFF TGTGCCAGCAGCTTAGACCGGGGGGCCACTGAAGCTTTCTTT
NA TRBJ1-5 TRBV19 NA CASSPIRRQERQPQHF TGTGCCAGTAGCCCTATACGAAGACAGGAACGTCAGCCCCAGCATTTT
NA TRBJ2-1 TRBV6-5 NA CASSYGEVGEQFF TGTGCCAGCAGTTACGGCGAGGTGGGTGAGCAGTTCTTC
NA TRBJ1-2 TRBV27 once CASSLSGGFYGYTF TGTGCCAGCAGTTTAAGCGGGGGGTTCTATGGCTACACCTTC
TRBD1 TRBJ2-7 TRBV19 NA CASSIVAGGNYEQYF TGTGCCAGTAGTATTGTTGCAGGGGGAAACTACGAGCAGTACTTC
TRBD1 TRBJ1-1 TRBV18 once CASSPGTARNTEAFF TGTGCCAGCTCACCCGGGACAGCCAGGAACACTGAAGCTTTCTTT
TRBD2 TRBJ2-1 TRBV5-4 NA CASSSTSGSYNEQFF TGTGCCAGCAGCTCTACTAGCGGCTCTTACAATGAGCAGTTCTTC
TRBD2 TRBJ2-3 TRBV5-1 once CASTTGRASGRHTSTDTQYF TGCGCCAGCACCACCGGGAGGGCTAGCGGGAGACATACTAGCACAGATACGCAGTATTTT
NA TRBJ1-2 TRBV27 NA CASGPLGSSLTNYGYTF TGTGCCAGCGGCCCGTTAGGGAGTTCCCTTACTAACTATGGCTACACCTTC
NA TRBJ2-7 TRBV28 once CASSLQLREQYF TGTGCCAGCAGTTTACAACTACGCGAGCAGTACTTC
NA TRBJ1-1 TRBV2 NA CASISLPNTEAFF TGTGCCAGCATATCCCTTCCGAACACTGAAGCTTTCTTT
TRBD2 TRBJ2-1 TRBV6-5 few CASSGLAGIYNEQFF TGTGCCAGCAGTGGACTAGCGGGAATATACAATGAGCAGTTCTTC
NA TRBJ2-5 TRBV19 NA CASRKDYQETQYF TGTGCCAGCAGAAAGGACTATCAAGAGACCCAGTACTTC
TRBD1 TRBJ2-2 TRBV4-1 NA CASSPSPQGAVGELFF TGCGCCAGCAGCCCATCCCCACAGGGGGCTGTCGGGGAGCTGTTTTTT
NA TRBJ2-1 TRBV15 NA CATSRDVEQFF TGTGCCACCAGCAGAGATGTAGAGCAGTTCTTC
TRBD1 TRBJ2-7 TRBV7-2 NA CASSQRTGVRSYEQYF TGTGCCAGCAGCCAAAGGACAGGGGTTAGGTCCTACGAGCAGTACTTC
TRBD2 TRBJ2-1 TRBV29-1 NA CSVEGGLAGVDEQFF TGCAGCGTTGAGGGAGGACTAGCGGGAGTCGATGAGCAGTTCTTC
TRBD1 TRBJ2-7 TRBV7-9 NA CASSLPGQGYEQYF TGTGCCAGCAGTCTCCCGGGACAGGGCTACGAGCAGTACTTC
NA TRBJ2-7 TRBV14 NA CASSQDRLRTAVPYEQYF TGTGCCAGCAGCCAAGATCGTCTTCGGACAGCGGTTCCCTACGAGCAGTACTTC
NA TRBJ1-3 TRBV29-1 NA CSVVTGNGNTIYF TGCAGCGTTGTAACCGGGAATGGAAACACCATATATTTT
TRBD1 TRBJ1-4 TRBV19 NA CASSIGQGNVGEKLFF TGTGCCAGTAGTATAGGACAGGGGAACGTCGGAGAAAAACTGTTTTTT
NA TRBJ1-3 TRBV30 few CAWSVGGVGNTIYF TGTGCCTGGAGTGTCGGAGGTGTCGGAAACACCATATATTTT
NA TRBJ1-1 TRBV2 NA CASSEVGTPGYTEAFF TGTGCCAGCAGTGAAGTCGGAACCCCGGGGTACACTGAAGCTTTCTTT
NA TRBJ2-7 TRBV15 NA CATSRDMAGEQYF TGTGCCACCAGCAGAGATATGGCGGGGGAGCAGTACTTC
TRBD2 TRBJ2-7 TRBV7-2 NA CASSLGLAGEGYEQYF TGTGCCAGCAGCTTAGGGCTAGCGGGAGAAGGCTACGAGCAGTACTTC
NA TRBJ2-7 TRBV29-1 NA CSAETESYEQYF TGCAGCGCAGAGACAGAATCCTACGAGCAGTACTTC
NA TRBJ2-1 TRBV13 once CASSSRQSSYNEQFF TGTGCCAGCAGCTCCAGACAGAGCTCCTACAATGAGCAGTTCTTC
NA TRBJ1-2 TRBV27 NA CASSLNPQGVDGYTF TGTGCCAGCAGTCTAAATCCACAGGGAGTCGATGGCTACACCTTC
NA TRBJ1-2 TRBV9 NA CASSASGMYGYTF TGTGCCAGCAGCGCCTCAGGGATGTATGGCTACACCTTC